The 11 T cell receptor beta chains below all came from one sample that was sequenced in a study of blood T cells in healthy people across ages. A second PCR, run for about 7 to 11 cycles, used a sample-barcoded 5' primer plus a J-beta primer mix. TCRdb fed the 5' RACE reads into MiXCR, producing one record per CDR3 protein. The repertoire consists of fewer than 2 million distinct CDR3 sequences, with roughly two fifths occurring once and the leading ten covering roughly 23%. The sequenced material came from blood. The source of these receptors is a human donor in good health.

In its sample, this clonotype was seen a few times. J is TRBJ1-5 and V is TRBV20-1; D remains ambiguous. The germline V gene encodes CDR1 DFQATT and CDR2 SNEGSKA (reference sequence). Trimming stripped 1 base from V and 1 base from J, with 2 bases between. There are 12 residues in the CDR3. This CDR3 is CSARVSNQPQHF. CDR3 DNA: TGCAGTGCTAGAGTGAGCAATCAGCCCCAGCATTTT.

There are a few counts of this clonotype. This chain connects TRBV7-6 to TRBJ2-1; the D gene is possibly TRBD1 (6 bases). The CDR3 is 16 amino acids. Trimming left V 1 base short and J 4 bases short, with 14 bases between. Germline CDR1 and CDR2: SGHVS and FNYEAQ. CDR3 sequence reads: CASSLGVWGPYNEQFF. The DNA for the CDR3 is TGTGCCAGCAGCTTAGGGGTGTGGGGGCCTTACAATGAGCAGTTCTTC.

This sequence joins TRBV29-1 and TRBJ2-7; the D is unclear. CDR1 and CDR2 from the germline V gene are SQVTM and ANQGSEA. The CDR3 has 11 amino acids. V was trimmed by 3 bases and J by 7 bases, leaving 10 bases between them. This CDR3 reads CSVDVLGEQYF. CDR3 coding DNA: TGCAGCGTTGACGTCTTGGGGGAGCAGTACTTC.

This clonotype has only a few counts. The gene calls are TRBV12-3 or TRBV12-4 and TRBJ2-1; TRBD2 agrees at 8 bases. The CDR3 spans 14 residues. V lost 6 bases, J lost 8 bases, and 9 bases stayed unmatched. CDR3 sequence: CASSPPAGEDEQFF. For the CDR3, the DNA is TGTGCCAGCAGCCCCCCAGCGGGGGAGGATGAGCAGTTCTTC.

As regards this clonotype: Sequence at one end of the junction differs from germline and may be a read error. This chain connects TRBV5-1 to TRBJ2-1; tentatively, D is TRBD2 (7 bases). The CDR3 length is 14 residues. The germline CDR1 and CDR2 sequences are SGHRS and YFSETQ. CDR3 region: CVSSTGLGGAEQFF. The CDR3 bases are TGCGTCAGCAGCACCGGACTAGGGGGGGCTGAGCAGTTCTTC.

The chain uses TRBV7-2 and TRBJ1-2; D might be TRBD1 (6 bases). The CDR3 is 14 amino acids. Germline CDR1 and CDR2: SGHTA and FQGNSA. Trimming cost V 5 bases and J 6 bases, with 16 bases left between them. DNA of the CDR3: TGTGCCAGCAGCCGCTCGGACAGAGGCAATGGCTACACCTTC. As protein: CASSRSDRGNGYTF.

This clonotype was detected only a few times. This rearrangement joins TRBV7-2 to TRBJ1-2; D gene ambiguous. The CDR3 is 16 residues long. The germline V gene has CDR1 SGHTA and CDR2 FQGNSA. The V and J ends lost 5 bases and 1 base respectively, with 17 bases between them. This CDR3 is CASSRTRTEFNYGYTF. CDR3 DNA: TGTGCCAGCAGCCGTACTCGGACGGAATTTAACTATGGCTACACCTTC.

The table lists this clonotype with many counts. The chain recombines TRBV10-3 with TRBJ2-5, with D perhaps matching TRBD1 (6 bases). The CDR3 has 16 residues. Germline lookup yields CDR1 ENHRY and CDR2 SYGVKD. Trimming left V 0 bases short and J 0 bases short, with 11 bases between. The CDR3 spells CAISESRTADQETQYF. CDR3 nucleotides: TGTGCCATCAGTGAGTCAAGGACAGCCGACCAAGAGACCCAGTACTTC.

This clonotype has a count of ten or more. The rearrangement joins TRBV12-3 or TRBV12-4 to TRBJ2-7, with D perhaps TRBD1 (5 bases). The V gene lost 4 bases and the J gene lost 2 bases, with 9 bases spanning the gap. The CDR3 runs to 13 residues. CDR3 nucleotides: TGTGCCAGCAGTTGGGGCGGACCCTACGAGCAGTACTTC. Amino acids: CASSWGGPYEQYF.

This clonotype was detected only a few times. This sequence joins TRBV6-2 or TRBV6-3 and TRBJ2-5; 7 bases line up with TRBD1. The CDR3 has 13 amino acids. The J segment lost 3 bases and the V segment lost 8 bases, leaving 6 bases of the junction unmatched. Germline values: CDR1 MNHEY, CDR2 SVGEGT. CDR3 amino acids: CASSDRVEETQYF. The CDR3 nucleotides are TGTGCCAGCTCTGACAGGGTTGAAGAGACCCAGTACTTC.

This sequence joins TRBV4-2 and TRBJ1-1; D is unclear. The V gene's germline CDR1 is LGHNA and CDR2 YNFKEQ. The V end lost 0 bases, the J end lost 11 bases, and 10 bases lay between the germline ends. CDR3 length: 12 amino acids. CDR3 residues: CASSQDLGWAFF. The DNA for the CDR3 is TGTGCCAGCAGCCAAGATCTAGGATGGGCTTTCTTT.